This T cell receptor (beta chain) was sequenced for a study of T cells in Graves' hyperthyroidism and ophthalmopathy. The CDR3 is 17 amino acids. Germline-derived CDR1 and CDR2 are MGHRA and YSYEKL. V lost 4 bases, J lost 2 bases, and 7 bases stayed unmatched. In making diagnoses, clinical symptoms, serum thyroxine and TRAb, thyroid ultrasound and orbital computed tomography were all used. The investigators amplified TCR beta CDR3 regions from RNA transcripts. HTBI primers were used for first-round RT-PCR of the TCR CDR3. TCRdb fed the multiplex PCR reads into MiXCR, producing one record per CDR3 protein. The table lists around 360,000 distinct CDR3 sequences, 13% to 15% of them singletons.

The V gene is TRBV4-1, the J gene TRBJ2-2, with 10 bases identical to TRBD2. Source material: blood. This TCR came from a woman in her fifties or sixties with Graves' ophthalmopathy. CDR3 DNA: TGCGCCAGCAGCCTACACCCTAGCGGGAGCAACACCGGGGAGCTGTTTTTT. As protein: CASSLHPSGSNTGELFF.